The next 6 T cell receptor beta chains were all read from a single sample in a study of CD8+CD57+ T cells in acquired aplastic anemia (dated by TCRdb to the late 2010s). Patients chosen for sequencing had shown expansion of CD8+CD57+ cells by flow cytometry. TCRdb names Illumina HiSeq 2000 as the instrument used. Profiling of TCR beta VDJ combinations and CDR3 sequences used genomic DNA as the template. TCRdb's own reprocessing of the public reads used fastp at Q25 and MiXCR and kept productive beta chains. Entries that share a CDR3 protein sequence are merged under the most common genes and DNA. This sample comprises under 200,000 distinct CDR3 sequences, 40% to 55% of them detected only once. Around 8.8% of the sample is taken by the ten largest. Sequencing was performed on sorted CD4+, CD8+, or CD8+CD57+ T cells (not recorded which) from PBMCs. These receptors came from a human donor with aplastic anemia.

In regard to this clonotype: Possible read error: a much larger clone is one base away. The chain combines TRBV5-1 with TRBJ2-7, with 8 bases that match TRBD1. Looked up from germline, CDR1 is SGHRS and CDR2 is YFSETQ. The length of the CDR3 is 15 residues. Trimming at V came to 3 bases and at J to 2 bases, leaving 7 bases not matched to a gene. The CDR3, as DNA: TGCGCCAGCAGCTCCAAGACAGGGGCCCCCTACGAGCAGTACTTC. Protein product: CASSSKTGAPYEQYF.

The CDR3 loop is CASSPPGQGSDTQYF. For the CDR3, the DNA is TGTGCCAGCTCACCACCTGGACAGGGAAGCGATACGCAGTATTTT. V usage is TRBV2 and J usage is TRBJ2-3, with 8 positions matching TRBD1. The CDR3 runs 15 residues. With 8 bases clipped from V and 6 bases from J, the junction kept 13 bases outside the gene matches. Germline CDR1 SNHLY, CDR2 FYNNEI.

The chain links TRBV19 to TRBJ1-2; D is ambiguous. V was trimmed by 5 bases and J by 10 bases, leaving 14 bases between them. The CDR3 length is 12 residues. Germline CDR1 and CDR2: LNHDA and SQIVND (reference sequence). CDR3 nucleotide sequence: TGTGCCAGTAGTCGGGAGGGCAGCTCCTACACCTTC. Translation: CASSREGSSYTF.

The V gene is TRBV2, the J gene TRBJ2-1; 10 bases are shared with TRBD1. The germline V gene has CDR1 SNHLY and CDR2 FYNNEI. J was trimmed by 4 bases and V by 6 bases; bases with no gene match: 6. CDR3 length: 15 residues. CDR3 DNA: TGTGCCAGCAGCTTCGGACAGGGGGGGTACAATGAGCAGTTCTTC. Translation gives CASSFGQGGYNEQFF.

The chain uses TRBV11-2 and TRBJ1-2; 10 bases agree with TRBD1. Germline V gene sequence: CDR1 SGHAT, CDR2 FQNNGV. This CDR3 contains 16 residues. J was trimmed by 5 bases and V by 9 bases; bases with no gene match: 15. The CDR3, as DNA: TGTGCCAGTAGTATAGTTCCGGGACAGGGGATATATGGCTACACCTTC. Translating it yields CASSIVPGQGIYGYTF.

This clonotype has at least ten counts. This rearrangement joins TRBV7-9 to TRBJ1-5; tentative D call: TRBD1 (6 bases). The CDR3 spans 15 residues. Germline V gives CDR1 SEHNR, CDR2 FQNEAQ (reference sequence). The V end lost 5 bases, the J end lost 0 bases, and 11 bases lay between the germline ends. The CDR3 protein is CASSPPGDSNQPQHF. CDR3 nucleotide sequence: TGTGCCAGCAGCCCGCCAGGGGATAGCAATCAGCCCCAGCATTTT.